This T cell receptor beta chain appears in the sequencing data of a study of blood T cell repertoires in COVID-19. On the study more broadly: Samples came from the United States, Italy and Spain, spanning acute and convalescent COVID-19. Sources were T cells, B-cell-depleted T cells, or PBMCs; the material itself was cDNA or gDNA.

J was trimmed by 5 bases and V by 3 bases; bases with no gene match: 5. From germline, CDR1 is SGHRS and CDR2 YFSETQ. The CDR3 is 14 amino acids. Methods used by the authors: The assay estimated nucleated cells by amplifying reference gene primers. The data were produced by immunoSEQ multiplex PCR, yet TCRdb's version contains in-frame clones alone and is incomplete. V and J calls plus clone size are reproduced from that table; the DNA served to infer D and trimming. The sample has fewer than 250,000 clones; about 88% are singletons. The receptor comes from a woman aged 40 to 49 with acute or convalescent COVID-19. Input material: peripheral blood. The chain couples TRBV5-1 to TRBJ2-1; 7 nucleotides agree with TRBD2. The CDR3 is CASSSRLANNEQFF. The DNA for the CDR3 is TGCGCCAGCAGCTCACGACTAGCTAACAATGAGCAGTTCTTC.